The clone carrying this T cell receptor (beta chain) was seen repeatedly, ten times or more. Trimming removed 3 bases from V and 3 bases from J; junction bases left unmatched: 8. CDR1 is SGHTA, CDR2 FQGNSA, per germline. The CDR3 runs to 15 residues. The sample originates from a study of T cells in Graves' hyperthyroidism and ophthalmopathy. TCR beta CDR3 sequences were amplified from RNA transcripts. HTBI primers were the set used in a first-round RT-PCR of the TCR CDR3. MiXCR was run by TCRdb on the multiplex PCR reads, yielding one entry per CDR3 protein. The sample includes hundreds of thousands of distinct CDR3 sequences, around 15% of them seen just once.

V usage is TRBV7-2 and J usage is TRBJ2-7, with TRBD1 matching 7 bases. Material for sequencing was blood. This TCR came from a woman aged 40 to 50 with Graves' ophthalmopathy. The CDR3 region has the DNA TGTGCCAGCAGCTTCCGTGACAGGGTCTACTACGAGCAGTACTTC. As protein: CASSFRDRVYYEQYF.